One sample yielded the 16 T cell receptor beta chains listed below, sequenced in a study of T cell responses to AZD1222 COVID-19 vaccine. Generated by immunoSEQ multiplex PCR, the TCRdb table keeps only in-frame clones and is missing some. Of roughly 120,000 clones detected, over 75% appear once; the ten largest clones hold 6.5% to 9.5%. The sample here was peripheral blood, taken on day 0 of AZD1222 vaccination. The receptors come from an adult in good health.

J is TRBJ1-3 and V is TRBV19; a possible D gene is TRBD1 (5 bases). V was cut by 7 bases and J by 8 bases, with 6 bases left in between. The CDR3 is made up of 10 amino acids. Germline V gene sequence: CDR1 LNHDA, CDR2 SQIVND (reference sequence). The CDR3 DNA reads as TGTGCCAGTACGGGGGACACCATATATTTT. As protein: CASTGDTIYF.

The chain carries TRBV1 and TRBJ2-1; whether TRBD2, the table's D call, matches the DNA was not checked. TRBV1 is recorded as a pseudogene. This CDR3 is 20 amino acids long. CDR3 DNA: TGCACCAGCAGTTTTAGCCCGCCAGCCCTTCGGAGAGAGCCGATGAATGAGCAGTTCTTC. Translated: CTSSFSPPALRREPMNEQFF.

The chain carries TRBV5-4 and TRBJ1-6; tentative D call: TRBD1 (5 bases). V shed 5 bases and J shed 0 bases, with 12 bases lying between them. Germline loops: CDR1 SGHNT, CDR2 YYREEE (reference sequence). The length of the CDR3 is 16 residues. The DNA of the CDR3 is TGTGCCAGCAGACCCGACAGCAGCTCCTATAATTCACCCCTCCACTTT. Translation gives CASRPDSSSYNSPLHF.

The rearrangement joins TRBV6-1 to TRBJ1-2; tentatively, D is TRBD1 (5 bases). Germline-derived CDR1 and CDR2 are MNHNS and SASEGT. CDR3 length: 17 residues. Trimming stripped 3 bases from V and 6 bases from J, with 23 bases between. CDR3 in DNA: TGTGCCAGCAGTGACCCTCGGGCGGTTTCGAAAGGGGATGGCTACACCTTC. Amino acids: CASSDPRAVSKGDGYTF.

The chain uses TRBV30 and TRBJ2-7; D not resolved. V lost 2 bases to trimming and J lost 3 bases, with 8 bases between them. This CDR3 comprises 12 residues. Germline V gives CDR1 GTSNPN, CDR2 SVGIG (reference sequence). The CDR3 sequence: CAWSSQLYEQYF. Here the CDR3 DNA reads TGTGCCTGGAGTAGCCAGCTCTACGAGCAGTACTTC. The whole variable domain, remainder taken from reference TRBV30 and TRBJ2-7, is SQTIHQWPATLVQPVGSPLSLECTVEGTSNPNLYWYRQAAGRGLQLLFYSVGIGQISSEVPQNLSASRPQDRQFILSSKKLLLSDSGFYLCAWSSQLYEQYFGPGTRLTVT.

CDR3 in amino acids: CASSQGGTPGELFF. CDR3 coding DNA: TGTGCCAGCAGCCAAGGGGGGACTCCCGGGGAGCTGTTTTTT. This sequence joins TRBV3-1 (or the pseudogene TRBV3-2) and TRBJ2-2; maybe TRBD2 (6 bases). Trimming shortened V by 1 base and J by 6 bases, and 9 bases separated the two germline ends. Germline assignment: CDR1 LGHDT and CDR2 YNNKEL (reference sequence). The CDR3 contains 14 residues.

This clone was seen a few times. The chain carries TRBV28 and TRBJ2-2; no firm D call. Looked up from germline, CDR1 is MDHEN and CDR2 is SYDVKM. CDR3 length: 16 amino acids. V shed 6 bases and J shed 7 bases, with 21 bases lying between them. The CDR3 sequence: CASRSQGHRLGGELFF. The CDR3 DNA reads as TGTGCCAGCAGGTCCCAAGGCCACCGTTTGGGCGGGGAGCTGTTTTTT. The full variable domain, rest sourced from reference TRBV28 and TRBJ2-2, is DVKVTQSSRYLVKRTGEKVFLECVQDMDHENMFWYRQDPGLGLRLIYFSYDVKMKEKGDIPEGYSVSREKKERFSLILESASTNQTSMYLCASRSQGHRLGGELFFGEGSRLTVL.

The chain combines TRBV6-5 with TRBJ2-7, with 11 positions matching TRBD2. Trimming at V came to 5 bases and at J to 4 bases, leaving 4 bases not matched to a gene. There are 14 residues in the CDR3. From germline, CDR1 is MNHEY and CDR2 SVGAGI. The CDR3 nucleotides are TGTGCCAGCAGTCTAGCGGGGGGCCGGTACGAGCAGTACTTC. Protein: CASSLAGGRYEQYF.

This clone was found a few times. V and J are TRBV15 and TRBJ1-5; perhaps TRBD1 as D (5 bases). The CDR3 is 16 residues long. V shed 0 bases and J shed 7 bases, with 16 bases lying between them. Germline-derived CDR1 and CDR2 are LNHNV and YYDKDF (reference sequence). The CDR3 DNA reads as TGTGCCACCAGCAGAGATTTGGGGGGAATTGGGCAGCCCCAGCATTTT. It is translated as CATSRDLGGIGQPQHF.

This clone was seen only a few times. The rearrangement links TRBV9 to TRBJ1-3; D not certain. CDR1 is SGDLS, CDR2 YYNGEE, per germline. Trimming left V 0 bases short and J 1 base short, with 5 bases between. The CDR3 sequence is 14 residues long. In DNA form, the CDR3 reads TGTGCCAGCAGCGTAGGTACGTCTGGAAACACCATATATTTT. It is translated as CASSVGTSGNTIYF. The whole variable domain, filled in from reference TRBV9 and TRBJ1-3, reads DSGVTQTPKHLITATGQRVTLRCSPRSGDLSVYWYQQSLDQGLQFLIQYYNGEERAKGNILERFSAQQFPDLHSELNLSSLELGDSALYFCASSVGTSGNTIYFGEGSWLTVV.

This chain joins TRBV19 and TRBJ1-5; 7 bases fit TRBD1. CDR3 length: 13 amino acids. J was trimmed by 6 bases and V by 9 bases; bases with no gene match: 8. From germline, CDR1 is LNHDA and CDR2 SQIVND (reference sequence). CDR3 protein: CASGTAAAQPQHF. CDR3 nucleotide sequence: TGTGCCAGCGGGACAGCAGCTGCTCAGCCCCAGCATTTT.

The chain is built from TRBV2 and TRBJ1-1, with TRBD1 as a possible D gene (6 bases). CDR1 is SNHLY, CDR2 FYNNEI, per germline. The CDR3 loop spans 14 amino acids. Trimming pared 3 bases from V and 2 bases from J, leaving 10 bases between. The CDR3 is CASSDRGANTEAFF. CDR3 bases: TGTGCCAGCAGTGATCGGGGGGCTAACACTGAAGCTTTCTTT.

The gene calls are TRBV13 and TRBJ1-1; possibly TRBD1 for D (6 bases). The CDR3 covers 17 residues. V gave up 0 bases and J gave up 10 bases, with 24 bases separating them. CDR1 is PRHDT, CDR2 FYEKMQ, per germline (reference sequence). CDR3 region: CASSLGYQGPQESRAFF. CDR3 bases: TGTGCCAGCAGCTTAGGTTATCAGGGGCCTCAGGAAAGTCGAGCTTTCTTT.

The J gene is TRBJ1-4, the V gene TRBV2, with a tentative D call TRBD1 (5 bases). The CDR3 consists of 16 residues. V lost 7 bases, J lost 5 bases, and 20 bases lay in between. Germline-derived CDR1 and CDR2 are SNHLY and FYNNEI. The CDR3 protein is CASIRQGGRSNEKLFF. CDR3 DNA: TGTGCCAGCATTCGGCAGGGAGGCCGCTCCAATGAAAAACTGTTTTTT.

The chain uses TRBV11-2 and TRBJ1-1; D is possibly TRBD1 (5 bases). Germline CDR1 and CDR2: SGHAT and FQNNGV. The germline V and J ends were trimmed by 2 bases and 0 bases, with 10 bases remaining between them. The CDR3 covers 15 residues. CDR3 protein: CASSLRGGLNTEAFF. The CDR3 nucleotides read TGTGCCAGCAGCTTACGCGGGGGGTTGAACACTGAAGCTTTCTTT.

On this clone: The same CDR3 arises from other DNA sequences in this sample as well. The CDR3 sequence: CASSPQADTQYF. CDR3 sequence (DNA): TGTGCCAGCAGCCCCCAGGCGGATACGCAGTATTTT. This chain uses TRBV11-2 with TRBJ2-3; D not certain. The CDR3 spans 12 residues. V dropped 5 bases and J dropped 6 bases, with 9 bases sitting between them. Germline V gene lookup returns CDR1 SGHAT and CDR2 FQNNGV. Drawing the rest from reference TRBV11-2 and TRBJ2-3, the complete variable domain is EAGVAQSPRYKIIEKRQSVAFWCNPISGHATLYWYQQILGQGPKLLIQFQNNGVVDDSQLPKDRFSAERLKGVDSTLKIQPAKLEDSAVYLCASSPQADTQYFGPGTRLTVL.